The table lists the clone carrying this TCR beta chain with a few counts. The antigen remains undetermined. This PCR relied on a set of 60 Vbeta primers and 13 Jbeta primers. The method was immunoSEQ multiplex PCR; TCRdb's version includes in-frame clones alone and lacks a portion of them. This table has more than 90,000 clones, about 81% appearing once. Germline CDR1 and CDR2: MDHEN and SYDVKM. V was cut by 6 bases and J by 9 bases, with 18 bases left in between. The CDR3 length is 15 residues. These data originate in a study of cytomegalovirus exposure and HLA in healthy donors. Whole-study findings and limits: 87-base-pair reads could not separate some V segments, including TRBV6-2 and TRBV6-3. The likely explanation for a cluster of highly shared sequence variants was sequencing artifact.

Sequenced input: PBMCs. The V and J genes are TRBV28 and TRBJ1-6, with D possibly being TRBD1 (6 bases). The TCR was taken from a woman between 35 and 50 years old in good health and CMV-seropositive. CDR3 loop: CASSQGGEGISPLHF. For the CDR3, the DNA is TGTGCCAGCAGCCAAGGGGGGGAAGGCATTTCACCCCTCCACTTT.